This T cell receptor (beta chain) stems from a study of shared clonotypes between healthy human individuals. Sequencing was performed with immunoSEQ multiplex PCR; in TCRdb, only in-frame clones are kept and a portion is missing. The table lists 1.5 million to 1.9 million clones, roughly 98% of them singletons. This clonotype was sampled from a man in his thirties or forties in good health. The specimen was naive CD4+ T cells sorted from blood. The subset is: CD45RA+ positively selected.

CDR3 DNA: TGTGCCAGCAGTTTAGGAGGGAGGGAGGCCTACGAGCAGTACTTC. It is translated as CASSLGGREAYEQYF. This sequence joins TRBV28 and TRBJ2-7; TRBD2 aligns across 7 bases. This CDR3 has 15 residues. CDR1 is MDHEN and CDR2 is SYDVKM in the germline V gene. Trimming at V came to 2 bases and at J to 2 bases, leaving 6 bases not matched to a gene.